This T cell receptor beta chain was retrieved from a study of blood T cells in healthy people across ages. Study-level findings and limits: Comparison with aged donors showed that long-lived donors had more naive CD4+ cells and higher diversity.

CDR3 length: 17 amino acids. Trimming removed 1 base at V and 4 bases at J, with 18 bases between. Germline CDR1 and CDR2: MGHRA and YSYEKL. As for this clonotype: No antigen is known for it.

With a J-beta primer mix and a sample-barcoded 5' primer, a second PCR ran about 7 to 11 cycles. One entry per CDR3 protein results from TCRdb running MiXCR on the 5' RACE reads. The table lists roughly 800,000 distinct CDR3 sequences, roughly 25% of them singletons. The individuals who served as donors were healthy Caucasians living in Russia, aged about 6 to 100. Researchers collected approximately 9.5 milliliters of peripheral blood from every single donor. These data are also associated with another study on T cells of mothers and their children. In that study: Biologically related mothers and children overlapped slightly more than unrelated pairs, a non-significant difference.

The J gene is TRBJ2-3, the V gene TRBV4-1; weak D call: TRBD2 (5 bases). The TCR sequence derives from a boy under 18 in good health. Material for sequencing was blood. The CDR3 is CASSQAPVARGADTQYF. The CDR3 DNA follows: TGCGCCAGCAGCCAAGCCCCAGTAGCGAGAGGTGCAGATACGCAGTATTTT.